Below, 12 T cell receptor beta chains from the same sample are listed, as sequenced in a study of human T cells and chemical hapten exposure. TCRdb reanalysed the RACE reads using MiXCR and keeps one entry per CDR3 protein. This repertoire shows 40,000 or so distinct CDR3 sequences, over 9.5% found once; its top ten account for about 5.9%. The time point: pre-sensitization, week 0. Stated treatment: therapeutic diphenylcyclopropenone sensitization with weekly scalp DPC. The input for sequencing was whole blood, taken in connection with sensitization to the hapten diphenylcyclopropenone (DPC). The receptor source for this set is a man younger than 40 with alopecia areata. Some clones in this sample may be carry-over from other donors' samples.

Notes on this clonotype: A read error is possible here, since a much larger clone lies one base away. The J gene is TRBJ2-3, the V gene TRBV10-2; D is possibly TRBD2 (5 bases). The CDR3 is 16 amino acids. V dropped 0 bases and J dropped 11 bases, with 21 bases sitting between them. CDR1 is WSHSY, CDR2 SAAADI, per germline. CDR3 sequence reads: CASSESGGLWRNMQYF. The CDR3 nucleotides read TGCGCCAGCAGTGAGTCTGGAGGACTCTGGCGAAATATGCAGTATTTT.

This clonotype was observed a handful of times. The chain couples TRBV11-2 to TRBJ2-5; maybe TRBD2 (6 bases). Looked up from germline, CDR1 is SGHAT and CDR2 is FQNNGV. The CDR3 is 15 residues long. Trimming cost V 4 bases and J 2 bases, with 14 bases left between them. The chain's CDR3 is CASSSRGSQQETQYF. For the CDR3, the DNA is TGTGCCAGCAGCTCCCGGGGGTCCCAGCAAGAGACCCAGTACTTC.

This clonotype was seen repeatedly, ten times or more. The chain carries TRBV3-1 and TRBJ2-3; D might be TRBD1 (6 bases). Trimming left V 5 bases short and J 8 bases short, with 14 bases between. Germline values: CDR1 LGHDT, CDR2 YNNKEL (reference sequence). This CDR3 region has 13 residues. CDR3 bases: TGTGCCAGCAGCTCGGACAGATCGGGTACGCAGTATTTT. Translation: CASSSDRSGTQYF.

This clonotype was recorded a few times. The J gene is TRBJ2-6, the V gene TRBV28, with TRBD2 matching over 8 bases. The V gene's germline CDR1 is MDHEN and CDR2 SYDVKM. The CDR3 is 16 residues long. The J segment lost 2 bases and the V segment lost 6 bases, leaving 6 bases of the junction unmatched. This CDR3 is CASSPPGGAGANVLTF. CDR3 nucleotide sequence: TGTGCCAGCAGCCCCCCCGGGGGGGCTGGGGCCAACGTCCTGACTTTC.

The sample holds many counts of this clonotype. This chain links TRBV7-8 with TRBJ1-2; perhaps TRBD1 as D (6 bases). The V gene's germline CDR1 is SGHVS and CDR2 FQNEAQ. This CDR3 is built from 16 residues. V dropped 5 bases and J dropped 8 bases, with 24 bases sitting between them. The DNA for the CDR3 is TGTGCCAGCAGCCTCCCCGCCGGGACGGCCACAGGGGGCTACACCTTC. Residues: CASSLPAGTATGGYTF.

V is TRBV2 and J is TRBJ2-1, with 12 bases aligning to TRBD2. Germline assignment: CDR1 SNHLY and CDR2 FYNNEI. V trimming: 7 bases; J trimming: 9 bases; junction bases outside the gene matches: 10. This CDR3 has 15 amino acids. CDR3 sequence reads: CASNAGTSGLGEQFF. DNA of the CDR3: TGTGCCAGCAATGCCGGGACTAGCGGGTTAGGTGAGCAGTTCTTC. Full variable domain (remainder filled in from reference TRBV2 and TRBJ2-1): EPEVTQTPSHQVTQMGQEVILRCVPISNHLYFYWYRQILGQKVEFLVSFYNNEISEKSEIFDDQFSVERPDGSNFTLKIRSTKLEDSAMYFCASNAGTSGLGEQFFGPGTRLTVL.

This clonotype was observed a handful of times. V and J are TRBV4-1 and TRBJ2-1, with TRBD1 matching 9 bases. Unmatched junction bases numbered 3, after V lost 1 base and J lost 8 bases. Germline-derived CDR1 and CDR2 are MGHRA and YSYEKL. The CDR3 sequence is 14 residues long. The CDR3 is CASSQVTGGHEQFF. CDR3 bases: TGCGCCAGCAGCCAAGTCACAGGGGGCCATGAGCAGTTCTTC.

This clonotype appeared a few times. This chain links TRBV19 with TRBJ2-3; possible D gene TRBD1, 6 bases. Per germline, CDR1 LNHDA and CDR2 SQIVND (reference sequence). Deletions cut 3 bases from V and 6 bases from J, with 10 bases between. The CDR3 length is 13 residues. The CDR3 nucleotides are TGTGCCAGTAGTATCAGGGGATCGGATACGCAGTATTTT. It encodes CASSIRGSDTQYF.

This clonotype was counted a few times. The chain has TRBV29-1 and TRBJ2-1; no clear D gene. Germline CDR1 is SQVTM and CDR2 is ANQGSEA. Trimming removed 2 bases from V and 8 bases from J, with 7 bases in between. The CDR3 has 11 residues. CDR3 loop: CSVENGYEQFF. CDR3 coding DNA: TGCAGCGTTGAAAATGGGTATGAGCAGTTCTTC.

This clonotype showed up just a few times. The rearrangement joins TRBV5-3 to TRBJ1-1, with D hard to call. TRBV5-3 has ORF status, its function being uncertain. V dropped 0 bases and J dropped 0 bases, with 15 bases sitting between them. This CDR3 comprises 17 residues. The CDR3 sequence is CARSLDGWIGMNTEAFF. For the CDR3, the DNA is TGTGCCAGAAGCTTGGACGGGTGGATAGGCATGAACACTGAAGCTTTCTTT.

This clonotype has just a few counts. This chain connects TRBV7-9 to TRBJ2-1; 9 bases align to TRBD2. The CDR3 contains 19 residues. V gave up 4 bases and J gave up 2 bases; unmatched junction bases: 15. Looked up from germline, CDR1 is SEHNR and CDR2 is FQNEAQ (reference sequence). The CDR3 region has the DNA TGTGCCAGCAGCTCAGGGGGAATACGGCGGGAGGGCCCCTACAATGAGCAGTTCTTC. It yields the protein CASSSGGIRREGPYNEQFF. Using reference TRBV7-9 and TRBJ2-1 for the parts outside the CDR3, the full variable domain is DTGVSQNPRHKITKRGQNVTFRCDPISEHNRLYWYRQTLGQGPEFLTYFQNEAQLEKSRLLSDRFSAERPKGSFSTLEIQRTEQGDSAMYLCASSSGGIRREGPYNEQFFGPGTRLTVL.

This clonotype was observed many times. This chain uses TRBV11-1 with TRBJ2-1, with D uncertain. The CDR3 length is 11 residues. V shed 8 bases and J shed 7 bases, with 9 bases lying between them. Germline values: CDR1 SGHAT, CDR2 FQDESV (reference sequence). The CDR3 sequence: CASGTGNEQFF. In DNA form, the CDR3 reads TGTGCCAGCGGCACCGGGAATGAGCAGTTCTTC.